The 2 T cell receptor beta chains listed next were all sequenced from one sample in a study of T-cell memory formation after mild COVID-19. Via MiXCR, TCRdb re-called the 5' RACE reads, giving one row per CDR3 protein. The sample has approximately 270,000 distinct CDR3 sequences; about a sixth are singletons. The sequencing sample was made of PBMCs or a T cell subset sorted from them (not recorded which). Every receptor here comes from a man between 18 and 29 years old who had mild COVID-19 (a few samples of this study predate the infection). Cell type and time point are not known.

The CDR3 DNA sequence: TGTGCCAGCAGCGCGGACCCCCTAAACACCGGGGAGCTGTTTTTT. Its protein is CASSADPLNTGELFF. The rearrangement joins TRBV9 to TRBJ2-2; D is ambiguous. Trimming shortened V by 3 bases and J by 2 bases, and 11 bases separated the two germline ends. CDR1 is SGDLS and CDR2 is YYNGEE in the germline V gene. CDR3 length: 15 amino acids.

This clonotype was observed a few times. This chain joins TRBV2 and TRBJ1-1; 7 bases agree with TRBD1. This CDR3 region has 15 residues. Per the germline V gene, CDR1 is SNHLY and CDR2 is FYNNEI. V dropped 10 bases and J dropped 1; count of bases not matched to a gene: 12. DNA of the CDR3: TGTGCCACACTTGAACTGCGGACAGGGAACACTGAAGCTTTCTTT. Translated, it gives CATLELRTGNTEAFF.